Sequencing of this TCR beta chain was carried out in a study of human T cells and chemical hapten exposure. The wider study: The sensitizer, 2% DPC, was used on around 2 cm by around 2 cm of upper inner arm skin. Women made up most patients, who had alopecia areata, totalis or universalis.

Time point noted: patch test 1, 2 weeks after DPC sensitization. Documented treatment: therapeutic diphenylcyclopropenone sensitization with weekly scalp DPC. This clonotype was recorded a few times. Its specificity is not known. Study-wide findings and caveats: TCRs whose frequency exceeded 1 in 1000 remained the same following DPC sensitization. Expanded TCRs showed more large CDR3 clusters than pre-sensitization or healthy control sets.

MiXCR, applied by TCRdb to the RACE reads, yields one record per CDR3 protein. The sample shows under 450,000 distinct CDR3 sequences, approximately 5% of them seen only once. The input for sequencing was whole blood, taken in connection with sensitization to the hapten diphenylcyclopropenone (DPC). This receptor was taken from a woman in her fifties or sixties with alopecia areata. Some clones in this sample may be carry-over from other donors' samples.

This CDR3 is CASSSRVWDEQFF. The CDR3 nucleotides are TGTGCCAGCAGCTCCAGGGTCTGGGATGAGCAGTTCTTC. The J gene is TRBJ2-1, the V gene TRBV5-5, with D possibly being TRBD1 (5 bases). The germline gives CDR1 SGHKS, CDR2 YYEKEE (reference sequence). The CDR3 runs 13 residues. The V end was cut by 3 bases, the J end by 8 bases, with 12 bases between.